This T cell receptor beta chain was captured in a study of CD8 T cells in ankylosing spondylitis (dated by TCRdb to the late 2010s). Background for the entire study: The study profiled T cell receptor beta repertoires in healthy donors and ankylosing spondylitis patients to find disease-linked TCR variants. In total, the full study cohort was made up of about 99 healthy donors and 20 to 25 ankylosing spondylitis patients. Peripheral blood was sampled, and synovial fluid was additionally collected from ankylosing spondylitis patients. What the research found in general, with its limitations: The disease-linked clones were reported as significantly enriched in matched synovial fluid samples from ankylosing spondylitis patients. Some of the motif variants had been reported before in the synovial fluid and blood of reactive arthritis patients, a finding that suggests common disease-initiation mechanisms. A TCR beta motif of about 8 highly homologous amino acid variants appeared characteristic of blood from ankylosing spondylitis patients. The disease-linked clones had a CD8+ phenotype and were found at relatively low frequencies in peripheral blood.

This clonotype has at least ten counts. Which antigen it targets is not known. No much larger clonotype is one base removed from it; base qualities were not supplied. The run used an Illumina HiSeq 2500. Quantitative 5'-RACE with molecular barcodes was used to prepare TCR beta libraries. Per the original workflow: A new computational method, built on a probabilistic model of VDJ rearrangement, was used to identify disease-linked TCR variants. TCRdb cleaned the public reads at Q25 with fastp, built clones with MiXCR and kept in-frame beta chains. CDR3 protein duplicates are merged, each entry listing the most common genes and DNA. V and J calls and clone size were set by TCRdb, not the authors. Here the sample has about 240,000 distinct CDR3 sequences; roughly 8.2% occur a single time. Roughly 5% of the sample lies in the top ten. CDR1 and CDR2, looked up from the germline V gene, are SGDLS and YYNGEE. The CDR3 contains 15 residues, cysteine and phenylalanine counted. Only the CDR3 DNA stays, 45 bases, in frame from base 1. The V end gives up 3 bases and the J end 5 bases, leaving 7 bases in the junction not matched to a gene.

The sequence was obtained from a female donor with ankylosing spondylitis or in good health (not recorded which). The chain employs TRBV9 and TRBJ2-3; 9 central nucleotides agree with TRBD2. The sequenced material came from blood, either unsorted or a sorted T cell fraction (not recorded which). In nucleotides, the sequence is TGTGCCAGCAGCGGTCCGGGACTAGCTGGAGATACGCAGTATTTT. Its coded protein is CASSGPGLAGDTQYF. Supplemented by the reference TRBV9 and TRBJ2-3 proteins around the CDR3, the complete variable domain is DSGVTQTPKHLITATGQRVTLRCSPRSGDLSVYWYQQSLDQGLQFLIQYYNGEERAKGNILERFSAQQFPDLHSELNLSSLELGDSALYFCASSGPGLAGDTQYFGPGTRLTVL.